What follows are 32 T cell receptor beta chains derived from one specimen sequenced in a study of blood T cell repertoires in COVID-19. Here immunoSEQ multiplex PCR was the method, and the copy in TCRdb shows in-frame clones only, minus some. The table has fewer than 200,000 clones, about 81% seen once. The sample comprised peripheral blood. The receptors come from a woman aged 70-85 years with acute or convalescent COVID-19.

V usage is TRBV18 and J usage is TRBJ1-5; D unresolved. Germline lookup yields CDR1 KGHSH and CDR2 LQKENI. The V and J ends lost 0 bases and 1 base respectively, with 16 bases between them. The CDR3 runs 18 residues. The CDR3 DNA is TGTGCCAGCTCACCACCGACTAGGGTCCGTGTCAGCAATCAGCCCCAGCATTTT. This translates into CASSPPTRVRVSNQPQHF. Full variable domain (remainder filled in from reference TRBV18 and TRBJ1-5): NAGVMQNPRHLVRRRGQEARLRCSPMKGHSHVYWYRQLPEEGLKFMVYLQKENIIDESGMPKERFSAEFPKEGPSILRIQQVVRGDSAAYFCASSPPTRVRVSNQPQHFGDGTRLSIL.

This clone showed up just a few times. CDR3 amino acids: CASSLGIDSGFANEQFF. DNA of the CDR3: TGCGCCAGCAGCCTGGGTATTGACAGTGGGTTCGCCAATGAGCAGTTCTTC. The chain links TRBV4-1 to TRBJ2-1; a possible D gene is TRBD1 (5 bases). Trimming left V 4 bases short and J 6 bases short, with 22 bases between. The length of the CDR3 is 17 residues. Germline-derived CDR1 and CDR2 are MGHRA and YSYEKL.

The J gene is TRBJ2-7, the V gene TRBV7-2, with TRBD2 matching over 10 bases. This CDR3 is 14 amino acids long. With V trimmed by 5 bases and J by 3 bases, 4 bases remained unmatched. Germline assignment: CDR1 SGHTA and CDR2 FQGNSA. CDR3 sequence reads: CASSVSGGLYEQYF. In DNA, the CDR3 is TGTGCCAGCAGCGTTAGCGGGGGGCTCTACGAGCAGTACTTC.

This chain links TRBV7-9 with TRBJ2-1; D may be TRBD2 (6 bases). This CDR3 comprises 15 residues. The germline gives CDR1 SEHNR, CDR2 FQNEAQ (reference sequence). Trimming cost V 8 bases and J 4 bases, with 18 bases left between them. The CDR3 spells CASGTRDAAYNEQFF. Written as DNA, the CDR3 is TGTGCCAGCGGGACTCGGGACGCAGCATACAATGAGCAGTTCTTC.

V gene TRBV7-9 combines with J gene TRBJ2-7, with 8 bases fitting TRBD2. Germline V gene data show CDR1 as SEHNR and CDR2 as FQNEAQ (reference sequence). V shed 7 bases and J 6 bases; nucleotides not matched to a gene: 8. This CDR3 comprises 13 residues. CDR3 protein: CASTGGVESEQYF. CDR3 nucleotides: TGTGCCAGCACCGGGGGGGTCGAGAGCGAGCAGTACTTC. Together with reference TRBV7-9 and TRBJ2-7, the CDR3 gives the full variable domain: DTGVSQNPRHKITKRGQNVTFRCDPISEHNRLYWYRQTLGQGPEFLTYFQNEAQLEKSRLLSDRFSAERPKGSFSTLEIQRTEQGDSAMYLCASTGGVESEQYFGPGTRLTVT.

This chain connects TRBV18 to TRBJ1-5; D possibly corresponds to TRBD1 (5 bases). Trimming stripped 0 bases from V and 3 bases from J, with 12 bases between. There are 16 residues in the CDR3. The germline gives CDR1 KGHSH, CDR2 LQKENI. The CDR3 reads CASSPPSGRDNQPQHF. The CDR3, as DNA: TGTGCCAGCTCACCACCGTCAGGGAGGGACAATCAGCCCCAGCATTTT.

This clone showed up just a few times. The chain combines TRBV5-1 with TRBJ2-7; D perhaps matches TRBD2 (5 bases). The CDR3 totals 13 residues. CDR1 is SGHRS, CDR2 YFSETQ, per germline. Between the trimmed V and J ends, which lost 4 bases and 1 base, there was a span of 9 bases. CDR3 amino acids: CASSPSGSYEQYF. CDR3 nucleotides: TGCGCCAGCAGCCCCAGCGGATCCTACGAGCAGTACTTC.

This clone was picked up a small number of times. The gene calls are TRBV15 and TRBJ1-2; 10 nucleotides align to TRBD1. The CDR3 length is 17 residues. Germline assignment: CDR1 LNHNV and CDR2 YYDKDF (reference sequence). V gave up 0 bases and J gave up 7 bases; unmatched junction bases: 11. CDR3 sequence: CATSRDLWDRGMGGYTF. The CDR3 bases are TGTGCCACCAGCAGAGATCTTTGGGACAGGGGTATGGGTGGCTACACCTTC.

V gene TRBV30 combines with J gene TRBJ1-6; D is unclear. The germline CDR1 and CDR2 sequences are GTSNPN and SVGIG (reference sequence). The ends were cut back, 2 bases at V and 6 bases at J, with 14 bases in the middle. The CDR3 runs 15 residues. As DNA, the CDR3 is TGTGCCTGGAGTCCATTTGAACAGATTAATTCACCCCTCCACTTT. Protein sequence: CAWSPFEQINSPLHF.

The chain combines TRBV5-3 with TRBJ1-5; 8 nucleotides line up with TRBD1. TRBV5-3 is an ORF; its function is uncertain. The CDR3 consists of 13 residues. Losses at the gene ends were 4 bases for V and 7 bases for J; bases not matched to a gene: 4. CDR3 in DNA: TGTGCCAGAAGCGACAGGGGTTGGCAGCCCCAGCATTTT. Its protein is CARSDRGWQPQHF.

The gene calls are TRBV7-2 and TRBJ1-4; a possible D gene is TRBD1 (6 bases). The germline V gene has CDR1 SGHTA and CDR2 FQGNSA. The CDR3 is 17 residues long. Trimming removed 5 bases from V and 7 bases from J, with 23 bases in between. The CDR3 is CASSPQPTGAGGEKLFF. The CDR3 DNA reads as TGTGCCAGCAGCCCACAACCGACAGGTGCTGGAGGTGAAAAACTGTTTTTT.

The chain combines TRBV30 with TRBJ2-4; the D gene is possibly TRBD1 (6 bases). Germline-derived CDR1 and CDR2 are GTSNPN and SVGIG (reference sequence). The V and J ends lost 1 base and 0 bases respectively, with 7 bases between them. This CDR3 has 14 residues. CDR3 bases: TGTGCCTGGAGTGGGACAGTAGCCAAAAACATTCAGTACTTC. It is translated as CAWSGTVAKNIQYF.

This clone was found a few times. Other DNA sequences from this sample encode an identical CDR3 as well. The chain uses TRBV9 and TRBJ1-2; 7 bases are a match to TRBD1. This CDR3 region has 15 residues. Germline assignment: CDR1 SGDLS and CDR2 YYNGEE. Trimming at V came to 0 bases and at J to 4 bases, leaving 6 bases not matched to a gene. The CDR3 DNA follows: TGTGCCAGCAGCGTAGGAGCCGGGACAGTCTATGGCTACACCTTC. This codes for CASSVGAGTVYGYTF.

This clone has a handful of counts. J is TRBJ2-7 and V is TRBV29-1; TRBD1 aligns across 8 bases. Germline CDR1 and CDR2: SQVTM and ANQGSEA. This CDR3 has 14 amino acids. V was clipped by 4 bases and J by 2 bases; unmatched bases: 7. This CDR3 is CSVGGRTGTYEQYF. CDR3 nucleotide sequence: TGCAGCGTTGGTGGTCGGACAGGGACCTACGAGCAGTACTTC.

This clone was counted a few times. CDR3 amino acids: CASLVTGNYGYTF. The CDR3 nucleotides read TGCGCCAGCCTGGTTACAGGGAACTATGGCTACACCTTC. The chain links TRBV5-1 to TRBJ1-2, with D tentatively TRBD1 (6 bases). This CDR3 region has 13 residues. Germline CDR1 and CDR2: SGHRS and YFSETQ. Deletions cut 7 bases from V and 2 bases from J, with 12 bases between.

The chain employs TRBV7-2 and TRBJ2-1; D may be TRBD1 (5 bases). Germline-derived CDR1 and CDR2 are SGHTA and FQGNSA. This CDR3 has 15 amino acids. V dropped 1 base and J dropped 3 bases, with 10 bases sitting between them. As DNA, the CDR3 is TGTGCCAGCAGCTTAGAAGGGGTAGGCTACAATGAGCAGTTCTTC. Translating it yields CASSLEGVGYNEQFF.

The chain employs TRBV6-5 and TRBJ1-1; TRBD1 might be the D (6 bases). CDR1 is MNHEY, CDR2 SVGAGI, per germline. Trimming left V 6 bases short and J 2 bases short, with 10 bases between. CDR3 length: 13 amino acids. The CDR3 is CASRQGRNTEAFF. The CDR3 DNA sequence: TGTGCCAGCAGACAGGGCCGTAACACTGAAGCTTTCTTT.

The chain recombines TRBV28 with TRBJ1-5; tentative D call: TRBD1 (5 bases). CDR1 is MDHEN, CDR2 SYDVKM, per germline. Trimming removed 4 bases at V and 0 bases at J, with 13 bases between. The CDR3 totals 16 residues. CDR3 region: CASSYYRFASNQPQHF. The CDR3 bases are TGTGCCAGCAGTTATTACAGGTTTGCTAGCAATCAGCCCCAGCATTTT. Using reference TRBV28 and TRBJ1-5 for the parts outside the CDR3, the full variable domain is DVKVTQSSRYLVKRTGEKVFLECVQDMDHENMFWYRQDPGLGLRLIYFSYDVKMKEKGDIPEGYSVSREKKERFSLILESASTNQTSMYLCASSYYRFASNQPQHFGDGTRLSIL.

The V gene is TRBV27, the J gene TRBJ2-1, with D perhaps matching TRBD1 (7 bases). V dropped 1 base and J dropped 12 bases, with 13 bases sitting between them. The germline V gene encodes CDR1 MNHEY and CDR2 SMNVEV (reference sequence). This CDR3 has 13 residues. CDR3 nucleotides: TGTGCCAGCAGTTTATACAGGGGAGGATGGCAGTTCTTC. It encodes CASSLYRGGWQFF.

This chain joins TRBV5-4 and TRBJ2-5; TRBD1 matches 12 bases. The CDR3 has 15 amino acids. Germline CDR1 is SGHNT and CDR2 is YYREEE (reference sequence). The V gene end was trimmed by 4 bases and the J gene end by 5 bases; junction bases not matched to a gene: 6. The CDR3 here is CASSPGTGGLETQYF. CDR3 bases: TGTGCCAGCAGCCCAGGGACAGGGGGCTTGGAGACCCAGTACTTC. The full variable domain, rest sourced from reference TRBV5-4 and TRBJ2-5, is ETGVTQSPTHLIKTRGQQVTLRCSSQSGHNTVSWYQQALGQGPQFIFQYYREEENGRGNFPPRFSGLQFPNYSSELNVNALELDDSALYLCASSPGTGGLETQYFGPGTRLLVL.

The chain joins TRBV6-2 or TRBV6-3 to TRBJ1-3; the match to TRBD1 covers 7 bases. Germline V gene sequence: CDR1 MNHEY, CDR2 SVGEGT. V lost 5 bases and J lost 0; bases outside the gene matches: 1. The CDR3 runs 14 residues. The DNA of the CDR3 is TGTGCCAGCAGTCCAGGGGGCTCTGGAAACACCATATATTTT. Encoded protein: CASSPGGSGNTIYF.

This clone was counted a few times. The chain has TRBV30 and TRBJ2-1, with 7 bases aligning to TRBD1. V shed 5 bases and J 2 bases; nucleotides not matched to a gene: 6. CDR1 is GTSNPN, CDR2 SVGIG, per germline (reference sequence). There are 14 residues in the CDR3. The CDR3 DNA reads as TGTGCCTGGGGCCAGGGACAGCCCTACAATGAGCAGTTCTTC. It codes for CAWGQGQPYNEQFF.

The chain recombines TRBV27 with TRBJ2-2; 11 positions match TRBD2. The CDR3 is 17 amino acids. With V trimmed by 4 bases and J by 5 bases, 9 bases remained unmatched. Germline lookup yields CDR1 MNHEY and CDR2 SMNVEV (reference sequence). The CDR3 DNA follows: TGTGCCAGCAGTTGGGCGGGGCTAGCGGGAGGAACCGGGGAGCTGTTTTTT. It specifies CASSWAGLAGGTGELFF.

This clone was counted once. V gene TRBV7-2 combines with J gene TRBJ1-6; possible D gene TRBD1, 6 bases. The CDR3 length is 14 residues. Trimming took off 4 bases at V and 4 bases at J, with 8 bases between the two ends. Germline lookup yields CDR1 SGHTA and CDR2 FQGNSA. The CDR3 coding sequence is TGTGCCAGCAGCTCCCAGGGGTATAATTCACCCCTCCACTTT. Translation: CASSSQGYNSPLHF. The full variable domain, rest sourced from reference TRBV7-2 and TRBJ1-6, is GAGVSQSPSNKVTEKGKDVELRCDPISGHTALYWYRQSLGQGLEFLIYFQGNSAPDKSGLPSDRFSAERTGGSVSTLTIQRTQQEDSAVYLCASSSQGYNSPLHFGNGTRLTVT.

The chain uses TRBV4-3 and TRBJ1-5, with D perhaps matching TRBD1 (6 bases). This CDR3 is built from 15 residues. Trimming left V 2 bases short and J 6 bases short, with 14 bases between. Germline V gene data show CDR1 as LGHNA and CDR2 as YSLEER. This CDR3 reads CASSQSGQMGQPQHF. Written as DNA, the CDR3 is TGCGCCAGCAGCCAATCTGGACAGATGGGTCAGCCCCAGCATTTT.

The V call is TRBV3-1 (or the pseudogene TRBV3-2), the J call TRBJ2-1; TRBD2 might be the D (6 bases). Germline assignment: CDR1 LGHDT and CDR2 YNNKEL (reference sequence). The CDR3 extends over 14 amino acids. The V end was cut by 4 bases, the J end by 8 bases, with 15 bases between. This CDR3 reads CASSRDWVFDEQFF. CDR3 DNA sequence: TGTGCCAGCAGCCGGGACTGGGTTTTTGATGAGCAGTTCTTC.

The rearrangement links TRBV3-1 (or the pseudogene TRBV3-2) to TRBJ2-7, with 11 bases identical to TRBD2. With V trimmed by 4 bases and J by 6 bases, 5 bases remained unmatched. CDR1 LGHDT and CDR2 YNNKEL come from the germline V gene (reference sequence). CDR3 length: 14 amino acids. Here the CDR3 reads CASSPRLAGTEQYF. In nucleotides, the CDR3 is TGTGCCAGCAGCCCCCGACTAGCGGGGACCGAGCAGTACTTC.

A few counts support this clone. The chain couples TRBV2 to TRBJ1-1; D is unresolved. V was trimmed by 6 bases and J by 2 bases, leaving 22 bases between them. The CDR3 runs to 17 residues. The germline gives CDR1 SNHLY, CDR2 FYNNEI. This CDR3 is CASRAVGGIGVNTEAFF. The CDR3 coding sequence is TGTGCCAGCAGGGCGGTGGGAGGTATTGGGGTAAACACTGAAGCTTTCTTT.

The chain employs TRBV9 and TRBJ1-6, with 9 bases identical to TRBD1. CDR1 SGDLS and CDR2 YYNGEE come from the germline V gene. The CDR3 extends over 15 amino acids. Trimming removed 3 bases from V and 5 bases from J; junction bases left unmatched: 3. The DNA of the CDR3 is TGTGCCAGCAGCGCCGGGACAGGGAATAATTCACCCCTCCACTTT. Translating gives CASSAGTGNNSPLHF.

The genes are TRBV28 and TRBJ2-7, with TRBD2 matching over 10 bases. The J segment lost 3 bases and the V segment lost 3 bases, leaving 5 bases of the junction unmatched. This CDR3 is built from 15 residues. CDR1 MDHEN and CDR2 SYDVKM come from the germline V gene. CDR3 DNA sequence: TGTGCCAGCAGTTTGACCAGCGGGAGGGGCTACGAGCAGTACTTC. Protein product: CASSLTSGRGYEQYF.

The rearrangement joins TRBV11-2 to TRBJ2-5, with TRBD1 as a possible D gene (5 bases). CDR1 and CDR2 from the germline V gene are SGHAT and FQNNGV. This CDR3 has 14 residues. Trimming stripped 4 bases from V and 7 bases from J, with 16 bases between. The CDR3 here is CASSSLQGVGTQYF. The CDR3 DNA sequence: TGTGCCAGCAGCTCTCTCCAGGGCGTTGGGACCCAGTACTTC. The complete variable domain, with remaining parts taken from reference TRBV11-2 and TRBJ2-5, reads EAGVAQSPRYKIIEKRQSVAFWCNPISGHATLYWYQQILGQGPKLLIQFQNNGVVDDSQLPKDRFSAERLKGVDSTLKIQPAKLEDSAVYLCASSSLQGVGTQYFGPGTRLLVL.

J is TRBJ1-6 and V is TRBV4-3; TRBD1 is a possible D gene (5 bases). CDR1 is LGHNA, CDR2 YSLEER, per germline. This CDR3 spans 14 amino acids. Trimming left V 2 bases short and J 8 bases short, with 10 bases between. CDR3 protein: CASSQIAGYSPLHF. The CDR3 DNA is TGCGCCAGCAGCCAAATCGCAGGGTATTCACCCCTCCACTTT.